This T cell receptor (beta chain) was sequenced during a study of neurological immune-mediated disorders. The healthy controls volunteered at a blood bank in Maryland, USA. The unsorted libraries had their origin in 2 million PBMCs stored at -80 C. cDNA was made by 5'RACE with 10-nucleotide random UMIs. TCRdb used MiXCR to reprocess the 5' RACE reads, holding one entry per CDR3 protein. The data contain nearly 45,000 distinct CDR3 sequences, approximately 11% of them seen just once; the ten biggest clones take up roughly 1.3%. This clonotype was seen ten or more times. Its antigen remains unknown. The study, taken as a whole, reports: Whereas HTLV-1-associated myelopathy showed the most TCR clonal expansion, multiple sclerosis showed the least, with levels below those of healthy controls.

The sequence came from a female donor in good health. The sequenced sample consisted of PBMCs.

The CDR3 sequence: CASSFRGRRYF. DNA of the CDR3: TGTGCCAGCAGTTTCCGGGGCCGACGGTACTTC. The chain employs TRBV12-3 or TRBV12-4 and TRBJ2-4, with D perhaps matching TRBD1 or TRBD2 (5 bases each). The CDR3 is 11 amino acids. V lost 3 bases and J 15 bases, leaving 12 bases between the germline ends.